The 5 T cell receptor beta chains below all came from one sample that was sequenced in a study of T-cell reconstitution after alpha-beta-depleted transplantation in children. It was with unique molecular identifiers that the TCRbeta library was prepared. TCRdb processed the PCR reads anew with MiXCR; each CDR3 protein has one entry. The sample contains about 180,000 distinct CDR3 sequences, around 10% of which appear only once. The sample consisted of PBMCs, taken before TCRalphabeta/CD19-depleted stem cell transplant. These receptors were obtained from a boy aged 2 to 10 with acute myeloid leukemia, due to receive a stem cell transplant.

At least ten counts were recorded for this clonotype. The chain uses TRBV4-1 and TRBJ1-6, with 10 bases identical to TRBD1. This CDR3 is 17 amino acids long. Germline-derived CDR1 and CDR2 are MGHRA and YSYEKL. V shed 3 bases and J 10 bases; nucleotides not matched to a gene: 12. CDR3 DNA: TGCGCCAGCAGCCACCTTCCCCCGGGACAGGGGAAATCACCCCTCCACTTT. Its protein product is CASSHLPPGQGKSPLHF.

This clonotype was counted ten times or more. CDR3 residues: CSVYQGSEKLFF. The CDR3 region has the DNA TGCAGCGTTTACCAGGGTAGTGAAAAACTGTTTTTT. The rearrangement uses TRBV29-1 and TRBJ1-4, with TRBD1 as a possible D gene (5 bases). Germline V gives CDR1 SQVTM, CDR2 ANQGSEA. V was trimmed by 5 bases and J by 7 bases, leaving 11 bases between them. The CDR3 covers 12 residues.

There are many counts of this clonotype. V is TRBV5-1 and J is TRBJ2-1, with TRBD2 matching 7 bases. CDR3 size: 15 residues. V shed 0 bases, J shed 5 bases, and the junction held 5 bases outside the gene matches. Germline assignment: CDR1 SGHRS and CDR2 YFSETQ. The CDR3 bases are TGCGCCAGCAGCTTGGCGGGAGGTTCGAACAATGAGCAGTTCTTC. Translation: CASSLAGGSNNEQFF.

At least ten counts were recorded for this clonotype. This chain links TRBV28 with TRBJ2-1; D possibly corresponds to TRBD2 (6 bases). The V gene lost 6 bases and the J gene lost 0 bases, with 15 bases spanning the gap. Per the germline V gene, CDR1 is MDHEN and CDR2 is SYDVKM. This CDR3 spans 16 amino acids. The CDR3 spells CASRSVGLSSYNEQFF. The CDR3 coding sequence is TGTGCCAGCAGATCAGTGGGACTGAGCTCCTACAATGAGCAGTTCTTC. Drawing the rest from reference TRBV28 and TRBJ2-1, the complete variable domain is DVKVTQSSRYLVKRTGEKVFLECVQDMDHENMFWYRQDPGLGLRLIYFSYDVKMKEKGDIPEGYSVSREKKERFSLILESASTNQTSMYLCASRSVGLSSYNEQFFGPGTRLTVL.

This clonotype has a count of ten or more. J is TRBJ2-7 and V is TRBV20-1, with TRBD2 as a possible D gene (6 bases). The length of the CDR3 is 12 residues. Per germline, CDR1 DFQATT and CDR2 SNEGSKA (reference sequence). Deletions cut 6 bases from V and 3 bases from J, with 12 bases between. The CDR3 here is CSALPGVYEQYF. CDR3 coding DNA: TGCAGTGCACTCCCGGGGGTCTACGAGCAGTACTTC.